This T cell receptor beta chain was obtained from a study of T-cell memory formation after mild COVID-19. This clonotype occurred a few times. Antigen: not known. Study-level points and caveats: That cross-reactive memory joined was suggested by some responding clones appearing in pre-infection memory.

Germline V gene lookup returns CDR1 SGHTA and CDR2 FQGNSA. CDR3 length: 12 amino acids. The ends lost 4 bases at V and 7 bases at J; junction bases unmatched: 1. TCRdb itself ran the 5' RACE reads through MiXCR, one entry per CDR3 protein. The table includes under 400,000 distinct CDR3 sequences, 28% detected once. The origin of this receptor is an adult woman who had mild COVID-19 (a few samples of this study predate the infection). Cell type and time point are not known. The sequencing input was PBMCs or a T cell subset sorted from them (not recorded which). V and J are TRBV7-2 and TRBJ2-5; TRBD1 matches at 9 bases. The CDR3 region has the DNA TGTGCCAGCAGCTCGGACAGGGGGACCCAGTACTTC. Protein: CASSSDRGTQYF.